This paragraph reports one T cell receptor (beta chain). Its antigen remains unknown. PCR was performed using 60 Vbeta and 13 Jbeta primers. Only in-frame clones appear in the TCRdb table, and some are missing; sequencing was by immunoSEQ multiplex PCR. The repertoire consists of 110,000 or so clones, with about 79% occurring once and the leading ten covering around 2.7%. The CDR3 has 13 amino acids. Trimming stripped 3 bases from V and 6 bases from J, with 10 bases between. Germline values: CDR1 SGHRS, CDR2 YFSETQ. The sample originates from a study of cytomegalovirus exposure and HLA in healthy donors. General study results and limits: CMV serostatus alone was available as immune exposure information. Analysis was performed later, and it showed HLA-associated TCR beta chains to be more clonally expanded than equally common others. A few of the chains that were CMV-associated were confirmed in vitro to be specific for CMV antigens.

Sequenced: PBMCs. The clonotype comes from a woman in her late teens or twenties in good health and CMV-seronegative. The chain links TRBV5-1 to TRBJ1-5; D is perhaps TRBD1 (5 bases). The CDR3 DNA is TGCGCCAGCAGCTGGGTGGGGGGTCAGCCCCAGCATTTT. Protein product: CASSWVGGQPQHF.